These 14 T cell receptor beta chains originate from one sample sequenced in a study of cytomegalovirus exposure and HLA in healthy donors. TCRdb's table, derived via immunoSEQ multiplex PCR, lists solely in-frame clones and lacks some. The sample lists roughly 52,000 clones; about nine tenths were seen once. The sequencing input was PBMCs. Receptor source: a woman in her 30s in good health and CMV-seronegative.

The chain joins TRBV30 to TRBJ1-2; weak D call: TRBD1 (5 bases). The CDR3 sequence is 13 residues long. In germline, CDR1 is GTSNPN, CDR2 SVGIG (reference sequence). Trimming removed 3 bases at V and 7 bases at J, with 15 bases between. CDR3 nucleotide sequence: TGTGCCTGGAGGCCCCGGGGGTTGAGTGGCTACACCTTC. Translating it yields CAWRPRGLSGYTF.

This chain joins TRBV7-2 and TRBJ1-5; 9 bases fit TRBD1. V dropped 5 bases and J dropped 3; count of bases not matched to a gene: 2. Germline V gene data show CDR1 as SGHTA and CDR2 as FQGNSA. This CDR3 contains 14 residues. CDR3 sequence (DNA): TGTGCCAGCAGCCGGGACAGGGACAATCAGCCCCAGCATTTT. Residues: CASSRDRDNQPQHF.

The V and J genes are TRBV11-2 and TRBJ2-7; 7 nucleotides match TRBD1. The CDR3 loop spans 15 amino acids. Germline-derived CDR1 and CDR2 are SGHAT and FQNNGV. V was pared by 8 bases and J by 5 bases, with 15 bases of the junction left unmatched. The CDR3 DNA reads TGTGCCAGCGCGTTCACGGGACAGCCCTGGAACGAGCAGTACTTC. It encodes CASAFTGQPWNEQYF.

This rearrangement joins TRBV7-8 to TRBJ2-1, with TRBD1 as a possible D gene (6 bases). V was shortened by 5 bases and J by 15 bases, with 23 bases between the two germline ends. Germline V CDR1 and CDR2: SGHVS, FQNEAQ. The CDR3 loop spans 14 amino acids. CDR3 region: CASSPRGAGVIPFF. The CDR3 coding sequence is TGTGCCAGCAGCCCCCGTGGTGCAGGGGTGATTCCGTTCTTC.

The chain carries TRBV7-9 and TRBJ1-2; the D gene is possibly TRBD1 (6 bases). CDR3 length equals 17 residues. CDR1 is SEHNR, CDR2 FQNEAQ, per germline (reference sequence). The V and J ends lost 7 bases and 1 base respectively, with 22 bases between them. Written as DNA, the CDR3 is TGTGCCAGCACCCATGCGAACGGGGGGCCTTATAACTATGGCTACACCTTC. Amino acid sequence: CASTHANGGPYNYGYTF.

V gene TRBV13 combines with J gene TRBJ2-6; perhaps TRBD1 as D (5 bases). V gave up 5 bases and J gave up 0 bases, with 14 bases separating them. The CDR3 consists of 17 residues. Germline CDR1 reads PRHDT; CDR2 reads FYEKMQ (reference sequence). The CDR3 DNA reads as TGTGCCAGCAGCCCCAGGGTGCAGAGCTCTGGGGCCAACGTCCTGACTTTC. Translation gives CASSPRVQSSGANVLTF.

The chain combines TRBV29-1 with TRBJ2-5; D is undetermined. The germline V gene has CDR1 SQVTM and CDR2 ANQGSEA. CDR3 length equals 10 residues. V was clipped by 5 bases and J by 4 bases, with 5 bases between them. DNA for the CDR3: TGCAGCGTTCTTAGAGAGACCCAGTACTTC. Residues: CSVLRETQYF. The variable domain in full, completed from reference TRBV29-1 and TRBJ2-5, reads SAVISQKPSRDICQRGTSLTIQCQVDSQVTMMFWYRQQPGQSLTLIATANQGSEATYESGFVIDKFPISRPNLTFSTLTVSNMSPEDSSIYLCSVLRETQYFGPGTRLLVL.

The V call is TRBV7-9, the J call TRBJ2-1; 9 nucleotides agree with TRBD2. The CDR3 runs 15 residues. V shed 5 bases, J shed 6 bases, and the junction held 8 bases outside the gene matches. From germline, CDR1 is SEHNR and CDR2 FQNEAQ (reference sequence). This CDR3 reads CASSLRASGINEQFF. In DNA form, the CDR3 reads TGTGCCAGCAGCCTTCGGGCTAGCGGGATCAATGAGCAGTTCTTC. Based on the CDR3 plus reference TRBV7-9 and TRBJ2-1, the full variable domain is DTGVSQNPRHKITKRGQNVTFRCDPISEHNRLYWYRQTLGQGPEFLTYFQNEAQLEKSRLLSDRFSAERPKGSFSTLEIQRTEQGDSAMYLCASSLRASGINEQFFGPGTRLTVL.

This chain links TRBV4-1 with TRBJ2-3; D perhaps matches TRBD1 (6 bases). The length of the CDR3 is 16 residues. With 3 bases removed from V and 0 bases from J, the gap between germline ends came to 13 bases. CDR1 MGHRA and CDR2 YSYEKL come from the germline V gene. The CDR3 DNA is TGCGCCAGCAGCCAGGCCACAGGGACGAGCACAGATACGCAGTATTTT. Its protein product is CASSQATGTSTDTQYF.

The CDR3 DNA sequence: TGTGCCAGCAGTTTAAAGTATGGGGACACTGGGGCCAACGTCCTGACTTTC. Translation: CASSLKYGDTGANVLTF. The chain links TRBV27 to TRBJ2-6; a possible D gene is TRBD1 (6 bases). This CDR3 is 17 amino acids long. Trimming removed 2 bases from V and 2 bases from J, with 13 bases in between. CDR1 and CDR2 (germline): MNHEY, SMNVEV (reference sequence).

The rearrangement uses TRBV28 and TRBJ2-7; 11 nucleotides line up with TRBD1. In germline, CDR1 is MDHEN, CDR2 SYDVKM. V was clipped by 3 bases and J by 5 bases; unmatched bases: 6. The CDR3 runs 15 residues. CDR3 nucleotide sequence: TGTGCCAGCAGTTTCGGGACAGGGGGAGGCGACGAGCAGTACTTC. It specifies CASSFGTGGGDEQYF.

The rearrangement links TRBV11-2 to TRBJ2-1; D is unresolved. Trimming cost V 7 bases and J 0 bases, with 13 bases left between them. This CDR3 comprises 15 residues. Germline V lookup: CDR1 SGHAT, CDR2 FQNNGV. CDR3 protein: CASNSFPSSYNEQFF. As DNA, the CDR3 is TGTGCCAGCAACTCCTTCCCGAGCTCCTACAATGAGCAGTTCTTC.

V and J are TRBV7-2 and TRBJ1-2; D unresolved. V was cut by 5 bases and J by 1 base, with 8 bases left in between. Germline CDR1 reads SGHTA; CDR2 reads FQGNSA. This CDR3 region has 13 residues. CDR3 in amino acids: CASSQQINYGYTF. The CDR3 DNA reads TGTGCCAGCAGCCAACAGATTAACTATGGCTACACCTTC. Full variable domain (rest looked up from reference TRBV7-2 and TRBJ1-2): GAGVSQSPSNKVTEKGKDVELRCDPISGHTALYWYRQSLGQGLEFLIYFQGNSAPDKSGLPSDRFSAERTGGSVSTLTIQRTQQEDSAVYLCASSQQINYGYTFGSGTRLTVV.

A few counts support this clone. The genes are TRBV30 and TRBJ2-1; a weak D match, TRBD2 (6 bases). The CDR3 consists of 14 residues. Germline assignment: CDR1 GTSNPN and CDR2 SVGIG (reference sequence). With 8 bases removed from V and 4 bases from J, the gap between germline ends came to 18 bases. CDR3 coding DNA: TGTGCCGGAACCGGGAGCGGGCGATACAATGAGCAGTTCTTC. Translation gives CAGTGSGRYNEQFF.